The TCR beta chain under discussion was sequenced for a study of blood T cells in healthy people across ages. Total RNA extracted from each sample amounted to at least 5.5 micrograms. The CDR3 length is 15 residues. V gave up 3 bases and J gave up 4 bases; unmatched junction bases: 7. Germline V CDR1 and CDR2: MNHEY, SVGAGI. Together with a sample-barcoded 5' primer, a J-beta primer mix was included in a second PCR lasting roughly 6 to 12 cycles. TCRdb reprocessed the 5' RACE reads via MiXCR and lists one record per CDR3 protein. The table lists 2 million or so distinct CDR3 sequences, around half of them singletons, with approximately 2% in the top ten.

Sequencing was performed on blood. This clonotype originated in a woman aged 40 to 50 in good health. The chain employs TRBV6-5 and TRBJ2-3; 7 bases match TRBD2. CDR3 bases: TGTGCCAGCAGTTATTGGGAGGGAGGGTCAGATACGCAGTATTTT. Residues: CASSYWEGGSDTQYF.